Presented here are 6 T cell receptor beta chains from one specimen sequenced in a study of human T cells and chemical hapten exposure. Time point specified: patch test 1, 2 weeks after DPC sensitization. Treatment given: therapeutic diphenylcyclopropenone sensitization with weekly scalp DPC. TCRdb processed the RACE reads anew with MiXCR; each CDR3 protein has one entry. The data show tens of thousands of distinct CDR3 sequences, with under 9% seen just once and roughly 1.5% held by the top ten. The source material was whole blood, sampled in connection with sensitization to the hapten diphenylcyclopropenone (DPC). The receptors were gathered from a woman between 25 and 40 years old with alopecia areata. Some clones in this sample may be carry-over from other donors' samples.

This clonotype was observed a handful of times. The chain carries TRBV6-4 and TRBJ2-7; 9 positions match TRBD2. J lost 3 bases, V lost 5 bases, and 8 bases had no gene match. CDR1 is MRHNA and CDR2 is SNTAGT in the germline V gene. The CDR3 is made up of 15 amino acids. The chain's CDR3 is CASSPLAGEIYEQYF. In DNA form, the CDR3 reads TGTGCCAGCAGTCCTTTAGCGGGGGAAATCTACGAGCAGTACTTC.

This clonotype has a handful of counts. The chain recombines TRBV6-2 or TRBV6-3 with TRBJ1-2, with D uncertain. The CDR3 is 14 residues long. Germline V gene sequence: CDR1 MNHEY, CDR2 SVGEGT. The V end lost 2 bases, the J end lost 8 bases, and 15 bases lay between the germline ends. CDR3 nucleotide sequence: TGTGCCAGCAGTTACCGGCAGCCTGCTACCGGCTACACCTTC. It codes for CASSYRQPATGYTF.

This clonotype was counted ten times or more. This chain uses TRBV14 with TRBJ2-2; possibly TRBD1 for D (6 bases). V dropped 6 bases and J dropped 3 bases, with 11 bases sitting between them. CDR3 length equals 14 residues. Germline values: CDR1 SGHDN, CDR2 FVKESK. CDR3 sequence: CASRLQGDTGELFF. CDR3 DNA: TGTGCCAGCAGGTTACAGGGCGACACCGGGGAGCTGTTTTTT.

The CDR3: CSASNTGCDYGYTF. CDR3 bases: TGCAGTGCTTCCAATACAGGGTGTGACTATGGCTACACCTTC. The genes are TRBV20-1 and TRBJ1-2, with a tentative D call TRBD1 (6 bases). CDR1 DFQATT and CDR2 SNEGSKA come from the germline V gene (reference sequence). Between the trimmed V and J ends, which lost 5 bases and 3 bases, there was a span of 16 bases. The CDR3 covers 14 residues.

This clonotype was picked up a small number of times. The J gene is TRBJ2-2, the V gene TRBV12-3 or TRBV12-4; 7 bases match TRBD2. With V trimmed by 6 bases and J by 2 bases, 9 bases remained unmatched. This CDR3 has 16 residues. The CDR3 here is CASSRTSVFNTGELFF. In DNA, the CDR3 is TGTGCCAGCAGCCGAACTAGCGTGTTTAACACCGGGGAGCTGTTTTTT.

This clonotype was seen more than once but under ten times. V gene TRBV5-1 combines with J gene TRBJ2-3, with D perhaps matching TRBD2 (6 bases). The CDR3 totals 14 residues. The V gene's germline CDR1 is SGHRS and CDR2 YFSETQ. V was clipped by 2 bases and J by 5 bases, with 12 bases between them. This CDR3 is CASSFGTLEDTQYF. The CDR3 nucleotides read TGCGCCAGCAGCTTCGGGACTTTAGAAGATACGCAGTATTTT.